Listed below are T cell receptor beta chains from one sample, sequenced in a study of CD8+CD57+ T cells in acquired aplastic anemia. TCRdb used MiXCR to reprocess the reads, holding one entry per CDR3 protein. The sample holds about 160,000 distinct CDR3 sequences; around half are singletons and the top ten take 3.2%. Source material: sorted CD4+, CD8+, or CD8+CD57+ T cells (not recorded which) from PBMCs. The source of these receptors is a human donor with aplastic anemia. CDR3s include the opening cysteine and the closing phenylalanine or tryptophan. Fields, in order: J gene, V gene, CDR3 protein.

TRBJ1-6,TRBV7-8,CASSLRQGDSPLHF
TRBJ1-2,TRBV2,CASSELLTGYGHTF
TRBJ1-2,TRBV4-3,CASSQSFLDPYNYGYTF
TRBJ1-2,TRBV6-1,CASRMDSLRGGYTF
TRBJ1-2,TRBV24-1,CATSDRTGEYGYTF
TRBJ1-1,TRBV30,CAWSVKRGSFF
TRBJ2-1,TRBV6-4,CASSDFSGEQFF
TRBJ2-7,TRBV6-5,CASSLGQGTYEQYF
TRBJ1-2,TRBV2,CASNTAGGAGGYTF
TRBJ1-3,TRBV9,CASSGTQGRNTIYF
TRBJ1-1,TRBV6-1,CASRLDRKMNTEAFF
TRBJ1-3,TRBV25-1,CASSEGYGGMSGNTIYF
TRBJ1-1,TRBV18,CASSPIGNWATEAFF
TRBJ1-5,TRBV15,CTTSSTKRSNQPQHF
TRBJ2-7,TRBV5-1,CASSSGLRGSYEQYF
TRBJ1-2,TRBV15,CATSSSGPGNYGYTF
TRBJ1-5,TRBV7-2,CASVQGGNQPQHF
TRBJ1-6,TRBV19,CASSGPGSPLHF
TRBJ2-2,TRBV5-4,CASNFGGGELFF
TRBJ2-1,TRBV20-1,CSASDPGTGAYNEQFF
TRBJ1-3,TRBV4-3,CASSPLTGTASGNTIYF
TRBJ1-1,TRBV4-2,CASSQEKGGLEAFF
TRBJ1-2,TRBV5-1,CASSISTGYPGGGYTF
TRBJ1-1,TRBV11-3,CASSSTERRMNTEAFF
TRBJ2-2,TRBV7-2,CATLRAGELFF
TRBJ1-5,TRBV2,CASSVSFQQPQHF
TRBJ1-5,TRBV20-1,CSARAYPAGTYQPQHF
TRBJ2-3,TRBV12-3/TRBV12-4,CASSPGSHTDTQYF